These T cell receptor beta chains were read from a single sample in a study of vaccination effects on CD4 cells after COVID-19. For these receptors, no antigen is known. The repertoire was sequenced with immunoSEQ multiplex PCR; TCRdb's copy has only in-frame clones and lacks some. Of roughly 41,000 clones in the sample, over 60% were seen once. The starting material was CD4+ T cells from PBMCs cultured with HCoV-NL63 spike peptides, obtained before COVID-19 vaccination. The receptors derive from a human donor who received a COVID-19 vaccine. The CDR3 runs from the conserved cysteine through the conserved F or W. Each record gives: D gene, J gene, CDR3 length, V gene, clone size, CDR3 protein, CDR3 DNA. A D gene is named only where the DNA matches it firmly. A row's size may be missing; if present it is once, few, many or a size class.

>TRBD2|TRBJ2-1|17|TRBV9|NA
CASSVGVGGATYNEQFF
TGTGCCAGCAGCGTAGGAGTCGGGGGGGCCACCTACAATGAGCAGTTCTTC
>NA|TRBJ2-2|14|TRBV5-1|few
CASSLAVSPGELFF
TGCGCCAGCAGCTTGGCCGTTTCCCCCGGGGAGCTGTTTTTT
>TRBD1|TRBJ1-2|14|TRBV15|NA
CATSREQGNYGYTF
TGTGCCACCAGCAGAGAACAGGGGAACTATGGCTACACCTTC
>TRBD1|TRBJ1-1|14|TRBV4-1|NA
CASSQPDRDREAFF
TGCGCCAGCAGCCAACCCGACAGGGACCGGGAAGCTTTCTTT
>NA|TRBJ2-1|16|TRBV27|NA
CASSSWTGSSYNEQFF
TGTGCCAGCAGTTCTTGGACGGGAAGCTCCTACAATGAGCAGTTCTTC
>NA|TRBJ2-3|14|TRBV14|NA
CASSQELSVNTQYF
TGTGCCAGCAGCCAAGAATTGTCAGTTAATACGCAGTATTTT
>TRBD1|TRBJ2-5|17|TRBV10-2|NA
CASSARGTGGPRETQYF
TGCGCCAGCAGTGCTAGGGGGACAGGGGGTCCCCGAGAGACCCAGTACTTC
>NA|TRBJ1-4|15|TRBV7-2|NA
CASSPIIGANEKLFF
TGTGCCAGCTCACCAATCATCGGTGCTAATGAAAAACTGTTTTTT
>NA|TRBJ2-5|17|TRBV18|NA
CASSRRGPGEMRETQYF
TGTGCCAGCTCACGAAGAGGTCCGGGGGAGATGAGAGAGACCCAGTACTTC
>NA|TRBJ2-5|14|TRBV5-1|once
CASSLSGAQETQYF
TGCGCCAGCAGCTTGTCAGGGGCCCAAGAGACCCAGTACTTC
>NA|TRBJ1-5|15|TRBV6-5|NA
CASSYTGFGNQPQHF
TGTGCCAGCAGTTACACAGGGTTTGGCAATCAGCCCCAGCATTTT
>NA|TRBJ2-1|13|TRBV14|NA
CASRRSSYNEQFF
TGTGCCAGCAGACGGAGCTCCTACAATGAGCAGTTCTTC
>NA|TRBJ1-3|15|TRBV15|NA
CATSRDSVSGNTIYF
TGTGCCACCAGCAGAGATTCAGTCTCTGGAAACACCATATATTTT
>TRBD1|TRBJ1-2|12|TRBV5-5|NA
CASSLQGDGYTF
TGTGCCAGCAGCTTACAGGGGGATGGCTACACCTTC
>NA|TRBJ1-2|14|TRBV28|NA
CASSLLVPHYGYTF
TGTGCCAGCAGTTTGCTTGTGCCGCACTATGGCTACACCTTC
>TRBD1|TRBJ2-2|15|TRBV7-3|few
CASSSGTGGAGELFF
TGTGCCAGCAGTTCCGGGACAGGGGGCGCCGGGGAGCTGTTTTTT
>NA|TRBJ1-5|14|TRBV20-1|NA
CSASGDGGNQPQHF
TGCAGTGCTAGTGGGGATGGGGGCAATCAGCCCCAGCATTTT
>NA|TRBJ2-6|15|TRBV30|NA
CAWSVHSAGANVLTF
TGTGCCTGGAGTGTACACTCAGCTGGGGCCAACGTCCTGACTTTC
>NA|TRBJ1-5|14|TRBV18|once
CASSPSVLNQPQHF
TGTGCCAGCTCACCATCGGTGTTGAATCAGCCCCAGCATTTT
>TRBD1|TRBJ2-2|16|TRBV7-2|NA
CASSLGLGQLTGELFF
TGTGCCAGCAGCTTAGGCCTGGGACAGCTCACCGGGGAGCTGTTTTTT
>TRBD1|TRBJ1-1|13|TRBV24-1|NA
CATTGQGNTEAFF
TGTGCCACCACGGGACAGGGGAACACTGAAGCTTTCTTT
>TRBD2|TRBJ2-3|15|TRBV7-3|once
CASSFGGGYTDTQYF
TGTGCCAGCAGCTTCGGCGGGGGGTACACAGATACGCAGTATTTT
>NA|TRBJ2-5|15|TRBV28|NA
CATAPPGGGLGTQYF
TGTGCCACCGCCCCCCCTGGGGGGGGCCTCGGGACCCAGTACTTC
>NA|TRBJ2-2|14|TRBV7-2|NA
CAMKQAANTGELFF
TGTGCCATGAAGCAGGCCGCGAACACCGGGGAGCTGTTTTTT
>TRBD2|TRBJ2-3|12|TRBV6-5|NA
CASSREVDTQYF
TGTGCCAGCAGTCGGGAGGTAGATACGCAGTATTTT
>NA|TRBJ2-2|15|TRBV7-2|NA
CASSWSTGNTGELFF
TGTGCCAGCAGCTGGTCGACAGGGAACACCGGGGAGCTGTTTTTT
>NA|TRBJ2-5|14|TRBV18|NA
CASSPLDVGETQYF
TGTGCCAGCTCACCTTTGGACGTGGGGGAGACCCAGTACTTC
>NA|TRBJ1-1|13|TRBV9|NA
CASSVRHHTEAFF
TGTGCCAGCAGCGTGAGACACCACACTGAAGCTTTCTTT
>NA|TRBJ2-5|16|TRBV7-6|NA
CASSTNTGGGGETQYF
TGTGCCAGCAGCACCAATACAGGCGGGGGCGGGGAGACCCAGTACTTC
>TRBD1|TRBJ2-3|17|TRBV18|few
CASSPLGTGSLTDTQYF
TGTGCCAGCTCACCTCTGGGGACAGGGTCCCTCACAGATACGCAGTATTTT
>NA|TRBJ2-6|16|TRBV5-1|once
CASSLTGSSGANVLTF
TGCGCCAGCAGCTTGACAGGGTCCTCTGGGGCCAACGTCCTGACTTTC
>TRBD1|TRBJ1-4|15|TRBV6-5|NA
CASSYSETGEEKLFF
TGTGCCAGCAGTTACTCCGAGACAGGGGAGGAAAAACTGTTTTTT